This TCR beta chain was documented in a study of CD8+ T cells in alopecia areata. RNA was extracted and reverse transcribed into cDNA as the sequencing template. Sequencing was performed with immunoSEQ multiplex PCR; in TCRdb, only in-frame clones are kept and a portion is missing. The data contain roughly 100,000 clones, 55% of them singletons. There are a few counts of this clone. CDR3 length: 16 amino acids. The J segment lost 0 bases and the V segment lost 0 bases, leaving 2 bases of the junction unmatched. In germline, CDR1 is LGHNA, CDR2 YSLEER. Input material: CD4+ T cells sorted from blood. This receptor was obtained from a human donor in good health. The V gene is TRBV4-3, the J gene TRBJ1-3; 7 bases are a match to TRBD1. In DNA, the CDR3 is TGCGCCAGCAGCCAAGATAGGGACAGCTCTGGAAACACCATATATTTT. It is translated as CASSQDRDSSGNTIYF.